These 27 T cell receptor beta chains share one sample of origin, sequenced in a study of blood T cells in healthy people across ages. It was with a sample-barcoded 5' primer and a J-beta primer mix that a second PCR of roughly 7 to 12 cycles was run. MiXCR, applied by TCRdb to the 5' RACE reads, yields one record per CDR3 protein. This table has about 1.1 million distinct CDR3 sequences, more than 30% appearing once. Sequenced material: blood. These receptor sequences come from a man aged 18-30 years in good health.

For this clonotype: Given a much more abundant clone one base away, this may be a read error. The chain carries TRBV7-9 and TRBJ1-2; 7 bases map to TRBD1. The CDR3 has 13 residues. The trim removed 5 bases at V and 13 bases at J, leaving 13 bases unmatched. The germline V gene has CDR1 SEHNR and CDR2 FQNEAQ (reference sequence). CDR3 region: CASSVEGTDGFTF. In DNA form, the CDR3 reads TGTGCCAGCAGCGTAGAAGGGACAGATGGATTCACCTTC.

The V gene is TRBV13, the J gene TRBJ2-1, with a possible D match to TRBD2 (6 bases). This CDR3 has 18 amino acids. Looked up from germline, CDR1 is PRHDT and CDR2 is FYEKMQ (reference sequence). The germline V and J ends were trimmed by 4 bases and 3 bases, with 22 bases remaining between them. The CDR3 loop is CASSSGGFRLLNYNEQFF. DNA for the CDR3: TGTGCCAGCAGCTCCGGGGGTTTTAGACTCCTAAACTACAATGAGCAGTTCTTC.

This clonotype was picked up a small number of times. The CDR3 spells CASSPRDIYGYTF. The CDR3 DNA reads as TGTGCCAGCAGTCCCCGGGACATCTATGGCTACACCTTC. This sequence joins TRBV27 and TRBJ1-2, with a possible D match to TRBD1 (6 bases). Germline CDR1 reads MNHEY; CDR2 reads SMNVEV (reference sequence). The CDR3 loop spans 13 amino acids. Trimming took 5 bases from V and 4 from J, leaving 11 bases between them.

This clonotype has a handful of counts. The chain recombines TRBV3-1 with TRBJ1-1; no definite D call. With 4 bases removed from V and 1 base from J, the gap between germline ends came to 13 bases. The CDR3 length is 15 residues. Germline loops: CDR1 LGHDT, CDR2 YNNKEL (reference sequence). CDR3 nucleotide sequence: TGTGCCAGCAGCCCTCTCTACGAGGGGAACACTGAAGCTTTCTTT. This gives the protein CASSPLYEGNTEAFF.

The chain links TRBV5-1 to TRBJ2-3; D is uncertain. Germline V CDR1 and CDR2: SGHRS, YFSETQ. Trimming left V 0 bases short and J 4 bases short, with 6 bases between. The CDR3 sequence is 13 residues long. CDR3 DNA: TGCGCCAGCAGCTTGGATGACGCAGATACGCAGTATTTT. Translated, it gives CASSLDDADTQYF.

The sample holds a few counts of this clonotype. The chain employs TRBV12-3 or TRBV12-4 and TRBJ1-1; D not certain. CDR3 size: 12 residues. Trimming pared 1 base from V and 8 bases from J, leaving 8 bases between. The CDR3 is CASSLESPEAFF. The CDR3 bases are TGTGCCAGCAGTTTAGAGAGTCCCGAAGCTTTCTTT.

Worth noting for this clonotype: Its ends do not fully match the called genes, so a read error is possible. This chain connects TRBV13 to TRBJ2-3; a possible D gene is TRBD1 (6 bases). In germline, CDR1 is PRHDT, CDR2 FYEKMQ (reference sequence). The length of the CDR3 is 15 residues. Here the CDR3 reads CASSFPQGSTDTRYF. The CDR3 nucleotides are TGTGCCAGCAGCTTCCCACAGGGTAGCACAGATACGCGGTATTTT.

The genes are TRBV5-1 and TRBJ1-4, with no clear D. This CDR3 region has 15 residues. With 3 bases removed from V and 0 bases from J, the gap between germline ends came to 9 bases. Germline CDR1 is SGHRS and CDR2 is YFSETQ. The CDR3 DNA follows: TGCGCCAGCAGCTCCGACGTTGCAACTAATGAAAAACTGTTTTTT. Protein product: CASSSDVATNEKLFF.

The chain uses TRBV20-1 and TRBJ1-2; 7 bases match TRBD1. Per germline, CDR1 DFQATT and CDR2 SNEGSKA (reference sequence). The V and J ends lost 7 bases and 7 bases, in that order; junction bases with no gene match: 18. The CDR3 is made up of 15 amino acids. The CDR3: CSVPRPRQGPSGYTF. The CDR3 nucleotides read TGCAGTGTCCCTAGACCTCGACAGGGTCCCTCTGGCTACACCTTC.

This clonotype was seen many times. The V call is TRBV20-1, the J call TRBJ2-5; D is ambiguous. Germline loops: CDR1 DFQATT, CDR2 SNEGSKA (reference sequence). The CDR3 loop spans 12 amino acids. Trimming stripped 3 bases from V and 5 bases from J, with 10 bases between. CDR3 bases: TGCAGTGCTAGGGTCGGGTCGGAGACCCAGTACTTC. This codes for CSARVGSETQYF.

This clonotype was seen only once. V is TRBV4-3 and J is TRBJ2-7, with 7 positions matching TRBD2. The CDR3 totals 13 residues. Germline V CDR1 and CDR2: LGHNA, YSLEER. V trimming: 4 bases; J trimming: 3 bases; junction bases outside the gene matches: 3. Here the CDR3 reads CASSRWEGYEQYF. Here the CDR3 DNA reads TGCGCCAGCAGCCGGTGGGAGGGCTACGAGCAGTACTTC.

This clonotype was counted only a few times. This rearrangement joins TRBV12-3 or TRBV12-4 to TRBJ1-4; D gene uncertain. Deletions cut 3 bases from V and 2 bases from J, with 7 bases between. The CDR3 runs to 14 residues. As DNA, the CDR3 is TGTGCCAGCAGTTTCGGGCAGACTAATGAAAAACTGTTTTTT. It is translated as CASSFGQTNEKLFF.

A note on this clonotype: Mismatch with germline at one junction end may stem from a read error. V usage is TRBV29-1 and J usage is TRBJ1-1; a weak D match, TRBD1 (6 bases). The CDR3 sequence is 15 residues long. Germline CDR1 SQVTM, CDR2 ANQGSEA. DNA of the CDR3: TGCGGCGTTTTCAGACAGGCTCTCCCCTACACTGAAGCTTTCTTT. Its protein is CGVFRQALPYTEAFF.

This clonotype showed up just a few times. V usage is TRBV19 and J usage is TRBJ2-1, with TRBD2 as a possible D gene (5 bases). Trimming removed 10 bases from V and 5 bases from J, with 18 bases in between. The CDR3 has 14 amino acids. CDR1 and CDR2 (germline): LNHDA, SQIVND (reference sequence). The CDR3 DNA follows: TGTGCCACCGAAGAAAGTCGGGGAAACAATGAGCAGTTCTTC. It specifies CATEESRGNNEQFF.

This chain links TRBV21-1 with TRBJ1-2. TRBV21-1 is annotated as a pseudogene. This CDR3 comprises 14 residues. DNA of the CDR3: TGTGCCAGCAGCAAACCCGACAACGTCTATGGCTACACCTTC. This gives the protein CASSKPDNVYGYTF.

This chain joins TRBV27 and TRBJ1-5, with 11 nucleotides matching TRBD1. J gave up 6 bases and V 8 bases, and 6 bases lay outside the gene matches. The CDR3 length is 14 residues. From germline, CDR1 is MNHEY and CDR2 SMNVEV (reference sequence). CDR3 DNA sequence: TGTGCCAGCGGACAGGGGGCGCCTGGTCAGCCCCAGCATTTT. Protein sequence: CASGQGAPGQPQHF.

The rearrangement links TRBV5-5 to TRBJ1-2; D is perhaps TRBD1 (5 bases). Looked up from germline, CDR1 is SGHKS and CDR2 is YYEKEE (reference sequence). The CDR3 loop spans 15 amino acids. The V gene lost 3 bases and the J gene lost 8 bases, with 20 bases spanning the gap. The CDR3 bases are TGTGCCAGCAGCTCCGCTTCAGGGCCCACCTGGGGCTACACCTTC. Protein sequence: CASSSASGPTWGYTF.

The rearrangement joins TRBV5-5 to TRBJ1-4; D unresolved. Germline lookup yields CDR1 SGHKS and CDR2 YYEKEE (reference sequence). The germline V and J ends were trimmed by 2 bases and 3 bases, with 11 bases remaining between them. The CDR3 covers 15 residues. The CDR3, as DNA: TGTGCCAGCAGCTTCCGAGGAAATCCTAATGAAAAACTGTTTTTT. It specifies CASSFRGNPNEKLFF.

The chain recombines TRBV30 with TRBJ1-2, with D unclear. Between the trimmed V and J ends, which lost 8 bases and 2 bases, there was a span of 15 bases. The length of the CDR3 is 13 residues. Germline CDR1 is GTSNPN and CDR2 is SVGIG (reference sequence). CDR3 coding DNA: TGTGCCGTATTAATAAGAGGGAACTATGGCTACACCTTC. Residues: CAVLIRGNYGYTF.

The V and J genes are TRBV6-1 and TRBJ2-7, with D perhaps given as TRBD1 or TRBD2 (5 bases each). This CDR3 is built from 17 residues. V lost 6 bases and J lost 3, with 24 bases in between. Germline values: CDR1 MNHNS, CDR2 SASEGT. CDR3 nucleotide sequence: TGTGCCAGCAGCCCTATGGGTCGGGGCCTCGTAGACTACGAGCAGTACTTC. It yields the protein CASSPMGRGLVDYEQYF.

The CDR3 nucleotides read TGTGCCAGCAGTTACCCTCAGGGAAAGGCTTTCTTT. Protein product: CASSYPQGKAFF. This chain joins TRBV6-2 or TRBV6-3 and TRBJ1-1; D might be TRBD1 (5 bases). CDR3 length: 12 amino acids. V lost 2 bases and J lost 11, with 12 bases in between. CDR1 is MNHEY and CDR2 is SVGEGT in the germline V gene.

This chain joins TRBV3-1 and TRBJ1-1, with D possibly matching TRBD1 (6 bases). The CDR3 runs 15 residues. Germline CDR1 LGHDT, CDR2 YNNKEL (reference sequence). V shed 6 bases and J shed 5 bases, with 19 bases lying between them. The CDR3 DNA sequence: TGTGCCAGCAGTCTTACAGGGTCAGGGCGTACTGAAGCTTTCTTT. Amino acid sequence: CASSLTGSGRTEAFF.

The V gene is TRBV4-2, the J gene TRBJ1-1, with D unresolved. The V gene's germline CDR1 is LGHNA and CDR2 YNFKEQ. The length of the CDR3 is 15 residues. V lost 4 bases, J lost 5 bases, and 17 bases lay in between. DNA of the CDR3: TGTGCCAGCAGCCCATCGGAGGTAACGGTAACTGAAGCTTTCTTT. This gives the protein CASSPSEVTVTEAFF.

This clonotype was recorded many times. This rearrangement joins TRBV11-2 to TRBJ1-5; 12 bases match TRBD1. The V gene end was trimmed by 6 bases and the J gene end by 3 bases; junction bases not matched to a gene: 3. The CDR3 has 15 residues. The germline CDR1 and CDR2 sequences are SGHAT and FQNNGV. CDR3 sequence: CASSLGQGANQPQHF. The CDR3 nucleotides read TGTGCCAGCAGTTTGGGACAGGGGGCCAATCAGCCCCAGCATTTT.

This clonotype was counted ten times or more. V gene TRBV20-1 combines with J gene TRBJ1-2; weak D call: TRBD1 (5 bases). This CDR3 contains 12 residues. Deletions cut 2 bases from V and 4 bases from J, with 8 bases between. Germline-derived CDR1 and CDR2 are DFQATT and SNEGSKA (reference sequence). For the CDR3, the DNA is TGCAGTGCTAGAACGGGACCCTATGGCTACACCTTC. This gives the protein CSARTGPYGYTF.

J is TRBJ2-2 and V is TRBV20-1; 9 bases are a match to TRBD1. This CDR3 is built from 18 residues. The V segment lost 3 bases and the J segment 2 bases; nucleotides outside the gene matches: 13. Germline V gene sequence: CDR1 DFQATT, CDR2 SNEGSKA (reference sequence). Here the CDR3 reads CSARFGTGREFNTGELFF. CDR3 coding DNA: TGCAGTGCTAGGTTCGGGACAGGGAGGGAGTTTAACACCGGGGAGCTGTTTTTT.

This CDR3 reads CASSSGTGSEQFF. CDR3 nucleotide sequence: TGTGCCAGCAGCTCCGGGACAGGGAGTGAGCAGTTCTTC. This chain connects TRBV5-5 to TRBJ2-1; 9 nucleotides match TRBD1. There are 13 residues in the CDR3. Trimming took 3 bases from V and 9 from J; bases not matched to a gene: 4. Germline CDR1 is SGHKS and CDR2 is YYEKEE (reference sequence).